Below, one TCR beta chain is given with its context. Its antigen is unknown. A much bigger clone sits one base away, suggesting this may be a read error. RNA transcripts yielded amplified TCR beta CDR3 regions. The study used the HTBI primer set for a first-round RT-PCR of the TCR CDR3. TCRdb re-analysed the multiplex PCR reads in MiXCR, keeping a single row per CDR3 protein. There are a few hundred thousand distinct CDR3 sequences in the sample; under 15% occur only once, and around a third lies in the top ten. Uncontrolled infection, other autoimmune disease, pregnancy or lactation disqualified patients from enrolment. Thyroid ultrasound and orbital computed tomography, with clinical symptoms and serum thyroxine and TRAb, informed diagnoses. The entry originates in a study of T cells in Graves' hyperthyroidism and ophthalmopathy. Points from the study as a whole: Blood also contained most expanded thyroid clonotypes above 0.001.

CDR1 and CDR2 from the germline V gene are MDHEN and SYDVKM. This CDR3 has 13 amino acids. The ends lost 5 bases at V and 9 bases at J; junction bases unmatched: 7. This clonotype originated in a woman in her thirties with Graves' hyperthyroidism. Sequenced sample: blood. This rearrangement joins TRBV28 to TRBJ2-1; 7 nucleotides align to TRBD1. The CDR3: CASSTSTGFEQFF. DNA of the CDR3: TGTGCCAGCAGTACATCGACAGGGTTTGAGCAGTTCTTC.